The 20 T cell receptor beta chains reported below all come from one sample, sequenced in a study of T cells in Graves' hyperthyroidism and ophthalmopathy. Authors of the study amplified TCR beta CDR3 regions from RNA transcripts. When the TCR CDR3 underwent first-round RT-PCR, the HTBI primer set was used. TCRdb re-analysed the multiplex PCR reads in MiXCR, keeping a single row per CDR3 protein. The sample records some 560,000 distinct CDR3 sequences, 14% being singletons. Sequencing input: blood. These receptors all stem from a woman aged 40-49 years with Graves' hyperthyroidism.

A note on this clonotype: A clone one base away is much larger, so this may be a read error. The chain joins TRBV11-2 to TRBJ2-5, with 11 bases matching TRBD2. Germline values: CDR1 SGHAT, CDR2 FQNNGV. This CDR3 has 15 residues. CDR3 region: CASRPGTSGQGTQYF. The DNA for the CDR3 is TGTGCCAGCAGACCGGGGACTAGCGGTCAAGGGACCCAGTACTTC.

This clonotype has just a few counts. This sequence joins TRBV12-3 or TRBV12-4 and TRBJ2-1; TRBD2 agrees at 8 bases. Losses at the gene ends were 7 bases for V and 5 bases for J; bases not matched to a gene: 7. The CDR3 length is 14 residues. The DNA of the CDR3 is TGTGCCAGCACCCAAGGGACTAGACACAATGAGCAGTTCTTC. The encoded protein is CASTQGTRHNEQFF.

The CDR3 sequence: CASSWTVGTEAFF. The CDR3 DNA reads as TGTGCCAGCAGTTGGACGGTGGGGACTGAAGCTTTCTTT. This chain connects TRBV28 to TRBJ1-1, with unresolved D. Trimming cost V 4 bases and J 5 bases, with 11 bases left between them. CDR1 is MDHEN, CDR2 SYDVKM, per germline. CDR3 length: 13 amino acids.

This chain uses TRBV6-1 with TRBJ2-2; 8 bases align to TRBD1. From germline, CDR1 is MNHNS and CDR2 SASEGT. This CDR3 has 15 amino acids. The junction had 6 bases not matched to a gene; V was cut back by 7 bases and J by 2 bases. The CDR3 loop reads CASTIQGGNTGELFF. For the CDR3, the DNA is TGTGCCAGCACTATACAGGGGGGTAACACCGGGGAGCTGTTTTTT.

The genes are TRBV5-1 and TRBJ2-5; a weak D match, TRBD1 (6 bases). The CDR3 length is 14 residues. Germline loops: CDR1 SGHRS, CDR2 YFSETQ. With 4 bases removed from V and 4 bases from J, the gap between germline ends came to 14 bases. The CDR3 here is CASSPQGNGETQYF. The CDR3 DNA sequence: TGCGCCAGCAGCCCCCAGGGGAATGGAGAGACCCAGTACTTC.

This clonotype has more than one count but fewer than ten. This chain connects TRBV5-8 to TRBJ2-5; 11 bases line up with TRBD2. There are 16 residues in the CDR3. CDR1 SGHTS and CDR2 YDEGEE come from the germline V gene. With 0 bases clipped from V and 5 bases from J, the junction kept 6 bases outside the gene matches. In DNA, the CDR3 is TGTGCCAGCAGCTTGGGTAGCGGGAGGGCCCGGGAGACCCAGTACTTC. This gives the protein CASSLGSGRARETQYF.

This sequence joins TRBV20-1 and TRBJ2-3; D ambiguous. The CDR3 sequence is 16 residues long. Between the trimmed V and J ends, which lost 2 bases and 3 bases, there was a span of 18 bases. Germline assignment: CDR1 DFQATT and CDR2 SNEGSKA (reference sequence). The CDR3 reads CSARSTGLFTTDTQYF. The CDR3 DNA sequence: TGCAGTGCTAGAAGCACGGGCCTCTTCACGACAGATACGCAGTATTTT.

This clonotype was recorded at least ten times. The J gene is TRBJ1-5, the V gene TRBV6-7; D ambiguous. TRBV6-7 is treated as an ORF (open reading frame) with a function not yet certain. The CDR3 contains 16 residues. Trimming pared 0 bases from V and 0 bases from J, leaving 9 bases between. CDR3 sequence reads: CASSYSKEYSNQPQHF. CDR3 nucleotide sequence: TGTGCCAGCAGTTACTCGAAGGAGTATAGCAATCAGCCCCAGCATTTT.

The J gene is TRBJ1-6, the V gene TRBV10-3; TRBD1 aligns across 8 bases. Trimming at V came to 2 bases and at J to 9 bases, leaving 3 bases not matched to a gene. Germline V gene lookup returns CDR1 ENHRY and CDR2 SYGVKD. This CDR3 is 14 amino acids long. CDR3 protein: CAISEQGASSPLHF. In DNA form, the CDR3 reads TGTGCCATCAGTGAGCAGGGGGCCAGTTCACCCCTCCACTTT.

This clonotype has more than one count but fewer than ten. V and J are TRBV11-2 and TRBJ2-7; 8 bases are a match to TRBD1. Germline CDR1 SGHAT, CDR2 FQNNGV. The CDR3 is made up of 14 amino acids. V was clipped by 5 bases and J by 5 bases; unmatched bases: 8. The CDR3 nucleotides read TGTGCCAGCAGCCCCCGACAGGGGAATAACGAGCAGTACTTC. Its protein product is CASSPRQGNNEQYF.

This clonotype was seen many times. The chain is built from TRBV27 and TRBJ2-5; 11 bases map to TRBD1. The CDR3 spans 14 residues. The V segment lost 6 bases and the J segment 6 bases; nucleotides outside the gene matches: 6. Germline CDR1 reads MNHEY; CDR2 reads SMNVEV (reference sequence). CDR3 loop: CASSGTGGTKTQYF. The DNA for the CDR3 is TGTGCCAGCAGCGGGACAGGGGGGACTAAGACCCAGTACTTC.

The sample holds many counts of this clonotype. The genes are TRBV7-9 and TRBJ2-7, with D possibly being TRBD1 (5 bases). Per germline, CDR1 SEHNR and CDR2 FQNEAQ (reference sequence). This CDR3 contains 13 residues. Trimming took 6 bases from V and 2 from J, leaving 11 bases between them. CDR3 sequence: CASRQAAAYEQYF. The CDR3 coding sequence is TGTGCCAGCAGACAGGCGGCCGCCTACGAGCAGTACTTC.

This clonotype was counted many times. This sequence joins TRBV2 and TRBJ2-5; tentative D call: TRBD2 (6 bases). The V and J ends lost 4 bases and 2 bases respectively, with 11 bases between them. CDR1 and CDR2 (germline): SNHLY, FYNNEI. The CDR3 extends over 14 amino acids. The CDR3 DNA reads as TGTGCCAGCAGTGCTAGGGGAGGACAAGAGACCCAGTACTTC. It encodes CASSARGGQETQYF. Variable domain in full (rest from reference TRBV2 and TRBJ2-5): EPEVTQTPSHQVTQMGQEVILRCVPISNHLYFYWYRQILGQKVEFLVSFYNNEISEKSEIFDDQFSVERPDGSNFTLKIRSTKLEDSAMYFCASSARGGQETQYFGPGTRLLVL.

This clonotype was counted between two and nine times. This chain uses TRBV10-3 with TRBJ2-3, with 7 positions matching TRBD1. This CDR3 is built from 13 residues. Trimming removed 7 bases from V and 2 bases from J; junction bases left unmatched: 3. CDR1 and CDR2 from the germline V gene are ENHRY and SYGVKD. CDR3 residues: CAITGGITDTQYF. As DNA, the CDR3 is TGTGCCATCACAGGGGGTATCACAGATACGCAGTATTTT.

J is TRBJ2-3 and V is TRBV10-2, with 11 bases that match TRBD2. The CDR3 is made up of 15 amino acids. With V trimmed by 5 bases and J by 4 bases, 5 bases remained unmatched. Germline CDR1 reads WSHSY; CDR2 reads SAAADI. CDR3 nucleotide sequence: TGCGCCAGCAGTATAACTAGCGGGAGCTCAGATACGCAGTATTTT. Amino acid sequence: CASSITSGSSDTQYF.

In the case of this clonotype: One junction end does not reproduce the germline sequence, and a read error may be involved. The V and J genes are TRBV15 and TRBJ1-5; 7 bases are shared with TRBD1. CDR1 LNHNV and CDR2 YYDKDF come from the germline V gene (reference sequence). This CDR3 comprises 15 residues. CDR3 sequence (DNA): TGTGCCACCAGCATGGACAGGATTAGCAATCAGCCCCACCATTTT. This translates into CATSMDRISNQPHHF.

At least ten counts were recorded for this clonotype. CDR3 coding DNA: TGCAGTGCCCCCCCCGCGACTAGCGGGAACAATGAGCAGTTCTTC. Translated: CSAPPATSGNNEQFF. The chain joins TRBV20-1 to TRBJ2-1; 11 nucleotides align to TRBD2. Germline lookup yields CDR1 DFQATT and CDR2 SNEGSKA (reference sequence). V trimming: 6 bases; J trimming: 5 bases; junction bases outside the gene matches: 9. The CDR3 has 15 residues.

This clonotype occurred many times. CDR3 in amino acids: CASSPTGGSYNEQFF. CDR3 bases: TGTGCCAGCAGTCCGACAGGGGGGTCCTACAATGAGCAGTTCTTC. The V call is TRBV12-3 or TRBV12-4, the J call TRBJ2-1; 9 bases line up with TRBD1. Trimming cost V 5 bases and J 1 base; bases outside gene matches: 3. The CDR3 has 15 residues.

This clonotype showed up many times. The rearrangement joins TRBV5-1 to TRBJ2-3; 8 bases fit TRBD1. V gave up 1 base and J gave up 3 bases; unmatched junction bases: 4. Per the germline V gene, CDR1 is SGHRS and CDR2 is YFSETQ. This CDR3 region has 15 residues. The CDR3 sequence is CASSLQQGVTDTQYF. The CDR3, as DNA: TGCGCCAGCAGCTTGCAACAGGGGGTAACAGATACGCAGTATTTT.

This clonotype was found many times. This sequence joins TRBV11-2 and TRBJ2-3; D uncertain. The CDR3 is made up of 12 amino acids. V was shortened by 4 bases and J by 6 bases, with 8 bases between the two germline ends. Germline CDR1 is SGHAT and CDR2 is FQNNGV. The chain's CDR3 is CASSYVRDTQYF. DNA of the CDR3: TGTGCCAGCAGCTACGTACGTGATACGCAGTATTTT.